This TCR beta chain appears in the sequencing data of a study of beta chain features in type 1 diabetes. Across the whole study: When patients were set against healthy donors, age, gender and cell yields were similar. Study-wide results and limits: The naive, central memory and Treg TCRB repertoires looked more alike in patients than they did in healthy donors. Shorter TCRB CDR3s, moderately but significantly so, were found in Type 1 diabetes patients in all four CD4+ subsets. It was not settled here whether HLA type affects TCRB rearrangement.

Investigators reverse transcribed all isolated RNA, so they sequenced expressed TCRB transcripts. Sequenced by immunoSEQ multiplex PCR; TCRdb stores in-frame clones only, minus some. The table lists hundreds of thousands of clones, roughly 10% of them singletons. Researchers reported sorting CD4+ naive, central memory, regulatory and stem cell-like memory cells via CD45RO/CCR7/CD25/CD127/CD95/CD27. Turning to this clone: No antigen is known for it.

The CDR3 totals 14 residues. The trim removed 3 bases at V and 4 bases at J, leaving 5 bases unmatched. The V gene's germline CDR1 is SNHLY and CDR2 FYNNEI. This clonotype originated in a man aged 30 to 45 with type 1 diabetes. V gene TRBV2 combines with J gene TRBJ2-5, with TRBD2 identical over 7 bases. The sample taken for sequencing was naive CD4+ T cells from blood. The CDR3 protein is CASSDGWGGETQYF. The CDR3 nucleotides read TGTGCCAGCAGTGACGGGTGGGGGGGAGAGACCCAGTACTTC.